The rows below give T cell receptor beta chains drawn from one sample of a study of control samples from healthy donors and cancer patients. Some clones are missing from TCRdb's copy, which holds only in-frame ones; the method was immunoSEQ multiplex PCR. The sample contains approximately 130,000 clones, 89% of which appear only once. Input material: blood. All receptors come from a man between 45 and 60 years old in good health. CDR3s include the opening cysteine and the closing phenylalanine or tryptophan. A D gene is named only where the DNA matches it firmly. Clone size is shown for a subset of rows, as once, few, many or a class of expanded clone.

CDR3aa,CDR3nt,len,j_gene,abundance,v_gene,d_gene
CASSYRDRVSYEQYF,TGCGCCAGCAGCTACCGGGACAGGGTCTCCTACGAGCAGTACTTC,15,TRBJ2-7,.,TRBV5-1,TRBD1
CASSPRTGLTGNTIYF,TGCGCCAGCAGCCCCAGGACAGGACTGACTGGAAACACCATATATTTT,16,TRBJ1-3,once,TRBV5-1,TRBD1
CASSSPGTGVEKLFF,TGTGCCAGCAGCTCTCCCGGGACAGGGGTTGAAAAACTGTTTTTT,15,TRBJ1-4,.,TRBV9,TRBD1
CASSYGQGNTEAFF,TGTGCCAGTAGTTACGGACAGGGGAACACTGAAGCTTTCTTT,14,TRBJ1-1,.,TRBV19,TRBD1
CASRLAGSTDTQYF,TGCGCCAGTCGACTAGCGGGGAGCACAGATACGCAGTATTTT,14,TRBJ2-3,.,TRBV4-1,TRBD2
CASSLAKATPTEAFF,TGTGCCAGCAGCTTGGCCAAGGCGACGCCCACTGAAGCTTTCTTT,15,TRBJ1-1,.,TRBV5-4,.
CASSSFPGGHTGELFF,TGCGCCAGCAGCTCCTTTCCCGGGGGGCACACCGGGGAGCTGTTTTTT,16,TRBJ2-2,.,TRBV5-1,.
CASSPTGVNSPLHF,TGCGCCAGCAGCCCCACAGGGGTGAATTCACCCCTCCACTTT,14,TRBJ1-6,.,TRBV5-1,TRBD1
CASSDRRLQETQYF,TGTGCCAGCAGCGACAGGAGACTCCAAGAGACCCAGTACTTC,14,TRBJ2-5,.,TRBV5-6,.
CASSLRLAGRGDTQYF,TGTGCCAGCAGCCTCCGCCTAGCGGGGCGGGGAGATACGCAGTATTTT,16,TRBJ2-3,.,TRBV7-2,TRBD2
CASSFFTDTGELFF,TGTGCCAGCAGCTTCTTCACCGACACCGGGGAGCTGTTTTTT,14,TRBJ2-2,.,TRBV7-9,.
CAWSVLSGEQYF,TGTGCCTGGAGTGTGTTATCGGGGGAGCAGTACTTC,12,TRBJ2-7,.,TRBV30,.
CASSQTGPGYGYTF,TGTGCCAGCAGTCAGACAGGGCCGGGCTATGGCTACACCTTC,14,TRBJ1-2,.,TRBV6-5,TRBD1
CASSLYRTNTEAFF,TGTGCCAGCAGCTTATACAGAACGAACACTGAAGCTTTCTTT,14,TRBJ1-1,.,TRBV7-2,.
CAISELGQGGNSPLHF,TGTGCCATCAGTGAGTTAGGACAGGGTGGCAATTCACCCCTCCACTTT,16,TRBJ1-6,.,TRBV10-3,TRBD1
CASSVGDQGYEQYF,TGTGCCAGCAGCGTAGGGGACCAAGGCTACGAGCAGTACTTC,14,TRBJ2-7,.,TRBV9,.
CASSHGTGGVVGNQPQHF,TGCGCCAGCAGCCATGGGACAGGAGGAGTAGTAGGCAATCAGCCCCAGCATTTT,18,TRBJ1-5,once,TRBV4-1,TRBD1
CASSTRGGRLGTDTQYF,TGTGCCAGCAGCACCCGCGGGGGGCGTCTAGGCACAGATACGCAGTATTTT,17,TRBJ2-3,.,TRBV7-2,TRBD2
CASSLRTVNYGYTF,TGTGCCAGCAGCCTGAGGACGGTTAACTATGGCTACACCTTC,14,TRBJ1-2,once,TRBV7-2,.
CASSSGQYNEQFF,TGTGCCAGCAGCTCGGGACAGTACAATGAGCAGTTCTTC,13,TRBJ2-1,.,TRBV14,TRBD1
CASSFGTGQVILPSYEQYF,TGTGCCAGCAGCTTTGGGACGGGACAGGTAATTCTTCCCTCCTACGAGCAGTACTTC,19,TRBJ2-7,few,TRBV7-2,TRBD1
CASSPRQEGNTIYF,TGTGCCAGCTCACCCCGACAGGAGGGAAACACCATATATTTT,14,TRBJ1-3,.,TRBV18,.
CASSLPLAGGDTDTQYF,TGTGCCAGCAGTTTGCCCCTAGCGGGGGGCGACACAGATACGCAGTATTTT,17,TRBJ2-3,.,TRBV28,TRBD2
CASSQYWGRYNEQFF,TGTGCCAGCAGCCAATACTGGGGTCGGTACAATGAGCAGTTCTTC,15,TRBJ2-1,once,TRBV3-1/TRBV3-2,.
CASRIKWQGPNTGELFF,TGTGCCAGTAGAATTAAATGGCAGGGCCCGAACACCGGGGAGCTGTTTTTT,17,TRBJ2-2,.,TRBV19,.
CASSPRTSGYEQYF,TGTGCCAGTAGTCCCCGGACTAGCGGGTACGAGCAGTACTTC,14,TRBJ2-7,.,TRBV19,TRBD2
CASRGGQGSYGYTF,TGCGCCAGCAGGGGAGGACAGGGGAGCTATGGCTACACCTTC,14,TRBJ1-2,.,TRBV10-2,TRBD1
CASSSDRSYEQYF,TGCGCCAGCAGCTCGGACAGGTCCTACGAGCAGTACTTC,13,TRBJ2-7,few,TRBV4-1,TRBD1
CASSPSVLALNTEAFF,TGTGCCAGCTCACCATCGGTGTTAGCCCTGAACACTGAAGCTTTCTTT,16,TRBJ1-1,.,TRBV18,.
CASSNQGYEQYF,TGTGCCAGCAGTAATCAGGGCTACGAGCAGTACTTC,12,TRBJ2-7,.,TRBV6-5,.
CASSPGLAGANTDTQYF,TGTGCCAGCAGCCCTGGACTAGCGGGGGCCAACACAGATACGCAGTATTTT,17,TRBJ2-3,.,TRBV5-4,TRBD2
CASSLAGTNTGELFF,TGCGCCAGCAGCTTGGCCGGCACGAACACCGGGGAGCTGTTTTTT,15,TRBJ2-2,.,TRBV5-1,.